This T cell receptor (beta chain) was observed in a study of OX40 agonist ivuxolimab in advanced cancers. Study details: Patients were given ivuxolimab, an antibody that agonizes OX40 (CD134).

Germline values: CDR1 SGHRS, CDR2 YFSETQ. The V end lost 5 bases, the J end lost 0 bases, and 14 bases lay between the germline ends. This CDR3 is built from 15 residues. Produced via immunoSEQ multiplex PCR; TCRdb's table is partial and in-frame only. The sample records 23,000 or so clones, 77% being singletons. This clonotype originated in an adult with an advanced solid tumor such as melanoma, head and neck, liver or kidney cancer. The sequenced sample was CD4+ or CD8+ T cells sorted from blood, obtained in a trial of the OX40 agonist ivuxolimab. This chain links TRBV5-1 with TRBJ1-1; D may be TRBD1 (6 bases). The CDR3 DNA is TGCGCCAGCAGTCCGGAGGGGGTGATGAACACTGAAGCTTTCTTT. This gives the protein CASSPEGVMNTEAFF.